This T cell receptor (beta chain) was identified during a study of cytomegalovirus exposure and HLA in healthy donors. Findings and limits, study-wide: An analysis was carried out at a later point. It showed that HLA-associated TCR beta chains were more clonally expanded than equally common non-associated chains.

With respect to this clone: The antigen is not known.

The study ran its PCR with 60 Vbeta and 13 Jbeta primers. In the authors' workflow: The authors later counted around 80 million unique TCR beta chains, 9.5 million to 11 million of them shared. This table comes from immunoSEQ multiplex PCR, and its TCRdb copy is limited to in-frame clones, with some not included. Clonal size and the V and J genes are those of that table, whereas D and trimming came from the DNA. Found here are more than 150,000 clones, 70% to 90% of them singletons; the top ten hold roughly 2.3%. The CDR3 has 17 amino acids. V was pared by 3 bases and J by 4 bases, with 12 bases of the junction left unmatched. Per the germline V gene, CDR1 is LGHNA and CDR2 is YSLEER.

This chain joins TRBV4-3 and TRBJ2-1; 7 bases fit TRBD1. This receptor was taken from a woman under 30 in good health and CMV-seronegative. The sequencing sample was made of PBMCs. CDR3 residues: CASSHDQVTGKYNEQFF. CDR3 bases: TGCGCCAGCAGCCATGACCAAGTGACAGGGAAATACAATGAGCAGTTCTTC.